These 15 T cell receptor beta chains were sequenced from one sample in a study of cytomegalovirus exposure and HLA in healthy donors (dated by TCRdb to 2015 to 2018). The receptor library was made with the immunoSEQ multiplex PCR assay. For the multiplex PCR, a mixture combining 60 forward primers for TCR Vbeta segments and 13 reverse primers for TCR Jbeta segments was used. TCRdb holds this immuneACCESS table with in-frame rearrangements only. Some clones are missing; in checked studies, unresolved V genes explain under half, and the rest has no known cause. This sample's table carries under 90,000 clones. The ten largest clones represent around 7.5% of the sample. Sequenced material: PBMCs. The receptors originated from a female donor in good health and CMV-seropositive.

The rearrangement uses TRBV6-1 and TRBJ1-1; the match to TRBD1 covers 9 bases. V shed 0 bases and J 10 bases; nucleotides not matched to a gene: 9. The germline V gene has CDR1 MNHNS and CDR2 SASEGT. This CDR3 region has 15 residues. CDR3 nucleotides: TGTGCCAGCAGTGAAGCGGTCGGGGGACAGGGAGCAGCTTTCTTT. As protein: CASSEAVGGQGAAFF.

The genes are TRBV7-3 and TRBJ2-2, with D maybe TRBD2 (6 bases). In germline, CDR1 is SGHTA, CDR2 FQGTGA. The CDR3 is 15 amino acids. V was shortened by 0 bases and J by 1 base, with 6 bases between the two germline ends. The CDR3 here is CASSLTGGNTGELFF. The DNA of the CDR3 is TGTGCCAGCAGCTTAACGGGGGGGAACACCGGGGAGCTGTTTTTT.

CDR3 nucleotide sequence: TGTGCCAGCAGCCAGACTGGGGCCTATGGCTACACCTTC. Translation gives CASSQTGAYGYTF. The rearrangement joins TRBV9 to TRBJ1-2, with a weak D call TRBD1 (5 bases). This CDR3 is built from 13 residues. CDR1 is SGDLS and CDR2 is YYNGEE in the germline V gene. V was cut by 4 bases and J by 4 bases, with 11 bases left in between.

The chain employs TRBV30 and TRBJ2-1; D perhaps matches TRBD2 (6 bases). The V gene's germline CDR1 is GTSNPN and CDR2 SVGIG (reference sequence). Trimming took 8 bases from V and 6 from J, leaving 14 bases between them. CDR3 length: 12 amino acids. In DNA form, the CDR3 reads TGTGCCAGAGGAAAGGGAGGCAATGAGCAGTTCTTC. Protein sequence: CARGKGGNEQFF.

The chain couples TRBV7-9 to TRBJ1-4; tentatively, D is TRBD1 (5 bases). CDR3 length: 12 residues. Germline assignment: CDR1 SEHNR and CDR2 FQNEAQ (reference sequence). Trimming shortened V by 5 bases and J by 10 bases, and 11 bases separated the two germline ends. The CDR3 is CASSPGGGKLFF. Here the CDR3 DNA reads TGTGCCAGCAGCCCCGGGGGGGGAAAACTGTTTTTT.

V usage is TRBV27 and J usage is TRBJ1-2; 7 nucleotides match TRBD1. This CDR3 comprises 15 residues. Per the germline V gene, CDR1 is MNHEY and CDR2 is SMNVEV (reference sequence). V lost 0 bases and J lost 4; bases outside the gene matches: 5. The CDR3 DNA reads TGTGCCAGCAGTTTATCAGGGGGCGTGGGCTATGGCTACACCTTC. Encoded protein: CASSLSGGVGYGYTF.

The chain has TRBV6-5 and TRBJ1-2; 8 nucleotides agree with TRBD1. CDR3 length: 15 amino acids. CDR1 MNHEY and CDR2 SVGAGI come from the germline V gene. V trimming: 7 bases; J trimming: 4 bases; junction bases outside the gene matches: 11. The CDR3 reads CASTQFTGGSYGYTF. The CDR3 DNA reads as TGTGCCAGCACCCAATTCACAGGGGGAAGCTATGGCTACACCTTC.

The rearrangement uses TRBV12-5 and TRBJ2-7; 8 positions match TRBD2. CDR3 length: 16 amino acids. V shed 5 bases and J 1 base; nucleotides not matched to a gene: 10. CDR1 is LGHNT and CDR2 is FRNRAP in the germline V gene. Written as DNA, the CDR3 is TGTGCTAGTGGTCCATCCTCCCGACTAGCGTCCTACGAGCAGTACTTC. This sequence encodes CASGPSSRLASYEQYF.

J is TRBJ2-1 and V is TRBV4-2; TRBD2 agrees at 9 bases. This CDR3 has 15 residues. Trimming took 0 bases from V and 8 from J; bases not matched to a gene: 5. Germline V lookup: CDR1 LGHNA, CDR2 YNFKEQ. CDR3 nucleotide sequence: TGTGCCAGCAGCCAAGATAGCGGGAGAGTAGATGAGCAGTTCTTC. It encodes CASSQDSGRVDEQFF.

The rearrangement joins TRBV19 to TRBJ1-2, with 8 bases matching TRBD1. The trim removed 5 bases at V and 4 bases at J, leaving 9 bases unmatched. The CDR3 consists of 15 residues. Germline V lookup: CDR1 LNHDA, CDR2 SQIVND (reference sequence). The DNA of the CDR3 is TGTGCCAGTAGTCCGAGGACAGGGTCCGGCTATGGCTACACCTTC. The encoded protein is CASSPRTGSGYGYTF.

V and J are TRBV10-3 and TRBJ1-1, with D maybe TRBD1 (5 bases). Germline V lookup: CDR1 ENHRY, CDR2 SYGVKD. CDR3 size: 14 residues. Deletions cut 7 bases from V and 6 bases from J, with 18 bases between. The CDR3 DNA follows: TGTGCCATCACCCCGGACATAAGGACGGCTGAAGCTTTCTTT. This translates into CAITPDIRTAEAFF.

The CDR3: CASSFLGDSSEAFF. The CDR3 nucleotides read TGCGCCAGCAGCTTCCTTGGCGATTCTAGTGAAGCTTTCTTT. The rearrangement uses TRBV5-1 and TRBJ1-1; D uncertain. From germline, CDR1 is SGHRS and CDR2 YFSETQ. The CDR3 has 14 amino acids. V was pared by 2 bases and J by 7 bases, with 15 bases between.

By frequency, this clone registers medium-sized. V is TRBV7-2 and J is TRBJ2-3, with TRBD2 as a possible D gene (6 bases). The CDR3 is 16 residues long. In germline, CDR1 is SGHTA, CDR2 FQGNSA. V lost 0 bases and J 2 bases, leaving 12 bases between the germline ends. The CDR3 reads CASSLAGGPFTDTQYF. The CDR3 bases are TGTGCCAGCAGCTTAGCAGGAGGGCCGTTCACAGATACGCAGTATTTT.

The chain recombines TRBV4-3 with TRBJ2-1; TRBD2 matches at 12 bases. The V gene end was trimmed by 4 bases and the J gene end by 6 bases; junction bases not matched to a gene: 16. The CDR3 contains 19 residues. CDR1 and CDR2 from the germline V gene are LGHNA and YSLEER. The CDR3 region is CASSLHPTSGRGASNEQFF. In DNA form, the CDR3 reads TGCGCCAGCAGCCTCCACCCGACTAGCGGGAGAGGGGCTAGCAATGAGCAGTTCTTC.

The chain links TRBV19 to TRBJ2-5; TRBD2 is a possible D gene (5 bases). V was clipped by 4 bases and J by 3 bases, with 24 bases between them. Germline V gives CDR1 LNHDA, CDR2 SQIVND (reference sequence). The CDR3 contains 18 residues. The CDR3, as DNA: TGTGCCAGTAGTACCGGCGCGGGCGGGCCTACAGTTGAAGAGACCCAGTACTTC. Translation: CASSTGAGGPTVEETQYF. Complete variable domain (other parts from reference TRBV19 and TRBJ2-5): DGGITQSPKYLFRKEGQNVTLSCEQNLNHDAMYWYRQDPGQGLRLIYYSQIVNDFQKGDIAEGYSVSREKKESFPLTVTSAQKNPTAFYLCASSTGAGGPTVEETQYFGPGTRLLVL.